This TCR beta chain is from a study of blood T cell repertoires in COVID-19. Per the study methods: Using reference gene primer amplification, nucleated cell counts were estimated. Only in-frame clones appear in the TCRdb table, and some are missing; sequencing was by immunoSEQ multiplex PCR. Clone size and V and J calls were adopted from that table, with D and trimming inferred from the DNA. The table shows a few hundred thousand clones, with about 85% occurring only once. The germline V and J ends were trimmed by 3 bases and 7 bases, with 15 bases remaining between them. The CDR3 sequence is 15 residues long. CDR1 and CDR2 from the germline V gene are SGHVS and FNYEAQ.

The specimen sequenced was peripheral blood. The V gene is TRBV7-6, the J gene TRBJ1-4, with D tentatively TRBD1 (6 bases). The clonotype was recovered from a woman aged 50 to 60 with COVID-19, enrolled during active disease. This CDR3 is CASSLATGWSEKLFF. CDR3 nucleotides: TGTGCCAGCAGCTTGGCCACAGGGTGGAGTGAAAAACTGTTTTTT.